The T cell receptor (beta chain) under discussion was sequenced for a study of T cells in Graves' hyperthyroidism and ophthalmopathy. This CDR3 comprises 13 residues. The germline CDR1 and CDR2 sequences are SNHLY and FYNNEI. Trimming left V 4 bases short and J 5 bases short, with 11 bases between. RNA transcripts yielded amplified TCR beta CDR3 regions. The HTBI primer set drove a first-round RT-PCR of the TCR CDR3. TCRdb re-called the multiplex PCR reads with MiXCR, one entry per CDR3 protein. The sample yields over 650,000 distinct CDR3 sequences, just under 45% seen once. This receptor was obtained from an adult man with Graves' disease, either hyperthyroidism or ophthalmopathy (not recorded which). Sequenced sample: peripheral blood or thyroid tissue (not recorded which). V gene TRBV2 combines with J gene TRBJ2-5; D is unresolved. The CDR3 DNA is TGTGCCAGCAGTGCTAGTAACTTGGAGACCCAGTACTTC. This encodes CASSASNLETQYF.